This entry lists 5 T cell receptor beta chains sequenced from one sample in a study of CXCR3-negative and CXCR3-positive naive CD8 T cells. TRB cDNA libraries were made by UMI-labeled 5' RACE. Using the 5' RACE reads, TCRdb records one entry per CDR3 protein without DNA. The sample spans 92,000 or so distinct CDR3 sequences; the ten largest clones claim approximately 0.99%. Sequencing was done on a sample of naive CXCR3- CD8+ T cells from blood. As for subset: CD45RO-CCR7+CD27+CD95- naive CD8+ T cells lacking CXCR3 (TNR3-). These receptor sequences come from a human donor in good health. Some clones in this sample may be carry-over from other donors' samples.

This chain links TRBV27 with TRBJ2-7. CDR1 MNHEY and CDR2 SMNVEV come from the germline V gene (reference sequence). This CDR3 region has 13 residues. CDR3 protein: CPSSLAGVYEQYF.

This clonotype is called medium-sized based on its frequency. The chain carries TRBV29-1 and TRBJ2-7; no DNA is available, so the TRBD1 call from TCRdb remains unchecked. The germline V gene has CDR1 SQVTM and CDR2 ANQGSEA. The CDR3 sequence is 12 residues long. This chain's CDR3 is CSVLGGAREQYF.

The gene calls are TRBV27 and TRBJ1-1; TCRdb returns TRBD1, unconfirmable since there is no DNA. Germline loops: CDR1 MNHEY, CDR2 SMNVEV (reference sequence). The CDR3 contains 15 residues. The CDR3 sequence: CASSLSPTGEGEAFF.

The chain employs TRBV6-5 and TRBJ2-1. CDR1 and CDR2 (germline): MNHEY, SVGAGI. This CDR3 contains 12 residues. The CDR3 loop is CASSYMGNEQLF.

The gene calls are TRBV29-1 and TRBJ1-2; TCRdb selects TRBD1, and the lack of DNA leaves this call unchecked. There are 15 residues in the CDR3. The germline CDR1 and CDR2 sequences are SQVTM and ANQGSEA. The CDR3 protein is CSAWTGMITGDGYTF.